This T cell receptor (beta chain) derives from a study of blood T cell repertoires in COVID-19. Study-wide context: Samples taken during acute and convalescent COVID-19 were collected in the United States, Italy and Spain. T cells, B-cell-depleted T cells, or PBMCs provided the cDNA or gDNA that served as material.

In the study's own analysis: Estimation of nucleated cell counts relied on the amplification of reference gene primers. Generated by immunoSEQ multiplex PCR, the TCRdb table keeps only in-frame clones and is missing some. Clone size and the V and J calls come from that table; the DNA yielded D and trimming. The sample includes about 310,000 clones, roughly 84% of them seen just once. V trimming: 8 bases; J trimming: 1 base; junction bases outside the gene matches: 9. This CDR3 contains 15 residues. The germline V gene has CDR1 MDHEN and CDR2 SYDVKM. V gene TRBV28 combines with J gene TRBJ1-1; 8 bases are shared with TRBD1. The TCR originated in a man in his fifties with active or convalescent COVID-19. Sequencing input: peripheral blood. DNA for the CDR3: TGTGCCAGCTCACCTACCGACAGGGGGAACACTGAAGCTTTCTTT. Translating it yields CASSPTDRGNTEAFF.